This T cell receptor (beta chain) was recovered during a study of human T cells and chemical hapten exposure. Overall study context: All patients underwent weekly scalp dosing with diphenylcyclopropenone for the full roughly 24-week study. TCR yield per sample varied, mainly due to pooled library volumes. General study points: Against controls, expanded TCRs gave rise to significantly more large CDR3 similarity clusters. Once DPC sensitization occurred, TCRs above 1 in 1000 frequency showed no change.

One entry per CDR3 protein results from TCRdb running MiXCR on the RACE reads. The sample lists 370,000 or so distinct CDR3 sequences; roughly 4.8% were seen once. The time point was: patch test 1, 2 weeks after DPC sensitization. Described treatment: therapeutic diphenylcyclopropenone sensitization with weekly scalp DPC. This clonotype was recorded at least ten times. No antigen is known for it. This clonotype was obtained from a woman aged 45-65 years with alopecia areata. Some clones in this sample may be carry-over from other donors' samples. Specimen: whole blood, collected in connection with sensitization to the hapten diphenylcyclopropenone (DPC).

The CDR3 DNA follows: TGTGCCAGCAGCCAATTCGGCAGCCCATACGAGCAGTACTTC. Amino acids: CASSQFGSPYEQYF. The rearrangement joins TRBV7-9 to TRBJ2-7; no clear D. Germline lookup yields CDR1 SEHNR and CDR2 FQNEAQ (reference sequence). V dropped 5 bases and J dropped 4 bases, with 15 bases sitting between them. The CDR3 spans 14 residues.